By sample share, the clone carrying this T cell receptor beta chain is medium-sized. Clones were read by immunoSEQ multiplex PCR, and TCRdb kept only the in-frame ones, dropping some. The sample records about 54,000 clones, 84% being singletons. This entry belongs to a study of OX40 agonist ivuxolimab in advanced cancers. Study-level background: Every 2 weeks, patients received ivuxolimab intravenously, dosed at 0.01 to 10 mg/kg. Partial responses were achieved by three patients, of whom one had hepatocellular carcinoma and two had cutaneous melanoma.

There are 15 residues in the CDR3. Per the germline V gene, CDR1 is MGHDK and CDR2 is SYGVNS. J gave up 3 bases and V 1 base, and 6 bases lay outside the gene matches. The sequenced sample was CD4+ or CD8+ T cells sorted from blood, obtained in a trial of the OX40 agonist ivuxolimab. This chain connects TRBV25-1 to TRBJ2-7, with 7 bases aligning to TRBD1. The receptor's source is an adult with an advanced solid tumor such as melanoma, head and neck, liver or kidney cancer. The CDR3 DNA reads TGTGCCAGCAGTGAATCAAACAGGGGAGTCTACGAGCAGTACTTC. This sequence encodes CASSESNRGVYEQYF.